This T cell receptor (beta chain) appears in the sequencing data of a study of cytomegalovirus exposure and HLA in healthy donors. Study-level results: The study carried out a later analysis of TCR beta sequences. It associated 15,000 to 20,000 of them with specific HLA alleles at a false discovery rate of 0.05. TCR beta V- and J-gene trimming was later associated with a missense DCLRE1C variant.

The CDR3 runs 18 residues. Germline V gene data show CDR1 as SGHTA and CDR2 as FQGNSA. After removal of 5 bases from V and 2 bases from J, the junction contained 11 bases not matched to a gene. With respect to this clone: As yet, its antigen is unknown.

The PCR employed 60 Vbeta primers together with 13 Jbeta primers. The method was immunoSEQ multiplex PCR; TCRdb's version includes in-frame clones alone and lacks a portion of them. The repertoire table contains about 140,000 clones. This TCR was sampled from a woman between 18 and 29 years old in good health and CMV-seronegative. What was sequenced was PBMCs. This chain connects TRBV7-2 to TRBJ2-3, with 12 bases fitting TRBD2. In DNA form, the CDR3 reads TGTGCCAGCAGCAACCGGCCCTGGACTAGCGGGATCACAGATACGCAGTATTTT. This codes for CASSNRPWTSGITDTQYF.